Listed below are T cell receptor beta chains from one sample, sequenced in a study of OX40 agonist ivuxolimab in advanced cancers. TCRdb keeps only in-frame clones here, not all; method: immunoSEQ multiplex PCR. The sample carries fewer than 90,000 clones, roughly nine tenths recorded once. The sample here was CD4+ or CD8+ T cells sorted from blood, taken in a trial of the OX40 agonist ivuxolimab. The receptors here all came from an adult with an advanced solid tumor such as melanoma, head and neck, liver or kidney cancer. The CDR3 runs from the conserved cysteine through the conserved F or W. The order of the fields is J gene, D gene, V gene, clone size, CDR3 DNA, CDR3 protein. A D gene is named only where the DNA matches it firmly. The size of a clone is reported for some rows only, either as once, few or many, or as a class for expanded clones.

>TRBJ2-1|TRBD2|TRBV7-2|.
TGTGCCAGCAGCTCGGGACTAGCGGGTCGGGGTGAGCAGTTCTTC
CASSSGLAGRGEQFF
>TRBJ1-5|.|TRBV6-5|.
TGTGCCATCAGCCCTAGCAATCAGCCCCAGCATTTT
CAISPSNQPQHF
>TRBJ1-4|TRBD1|TRBV18|.
TGTGCCAGCTCAGGCGGACAGGCGTCTAATCTGTTTTTT
CASSGGQASNLFF
>TRBJ2-2|.|TRBV7-9|few
TGTGCCAGCAGCTTTAACACCGGGGAGCTGTTTTTT
CASSFNTGELFF
>TRBJ2-7|.|TRBV9|.
TGTGCCAGCAGCGTAGATCAGGATTCATACGAGCAGTACTTC
CASSVDQDSYEQYF
>TRBJ2-1|.|TRBV6-5|.
TGTGCCAGCACCCTAAAGGGTAGGGAATTCTTC
CASTLKGREFF
>TRBJ2-7|.|TRBV6-5|.
TGTGCCAGCAGCCAAGCCTCCTACGAGCAGTACTTC
CASSQASYEQYF
>TRBJ2-7|TRBD1|TRBV6-1|.
TGTGCCAGCAGTGCACGGGACAGGGTCCCCGAGCAGTACTTC
CASSARDRVPEQYF
>TRBJ2-7|TRBD1|TRBV6-5|.
TGTGCCAGCAGCCGGACAGGGCCCTACGAGCAGTACTTC
CASSRTGPYEQYF
>TRBJ1-2|.|TRBV28|.
TGTGCCAGCAGTTTAGTTCCGAACTATGGCTACACCTTC
CASSLVPNYGYTF
>TRBJ1-6|TRBD1|TRBV6-5|.
TGTGCCAGCAGTTACGCAGGGACAGGCGGTAATTCACCCCTCCACTTT
CASSYAGTGGNSPLHF
>TRBJ2-5|.|TRBV5-4|.
TGTGCCAGCAGCTTGGGACTAAGAGAGACCCAGTACTTC
CASSLGLRETQYF
>TRBJ2-3|.|TRBV21-1|.
TGTGCCAACCAACCGGGAGGGAGCCATATAAGCACAGATACGCAGTATTTT
CANQPGGSHISTDTQYF
>TRBJ2-7|.|TRBV5-1|.
TGCGCCAGCAGCTCACAGGGAGGTAATGCCTACGAGCAGTACTTC
CASSSQGGNAYEQYF
>TRBJ2-2|TRBD1|TRBV19|once
TGTGCCAGCCGAAGGGACAGGGCGGTCGGGGAGCTGTTTTTT
CASRRDRAVGELFF
>TRBJ2-1|.|TRBV2|.
TGTGCCAGCACCGGGACAAACTACAATGAGCAGTTCTTC
CASTGTNYNEQFF
>TRBJ1-6|TRBD1|TRBV25-1|.
TGTGCCAGCAAACAGGGGTCTTCACCCCTCCACTTT
CASKQGSSPLHF
>TRBJ1-5|TRBD1|TRBV19|.
TGTGCCAGTATCCGGACAGGTAGCAATCAGCCCCAGCATTTT
CASIRTGSNQPQHF
>TRBJ2-7|.|TRBV2|.
TGTGCCAGCAGGGCAATAGGCTACGAGCAGTACTTC
CASRAIGYEQYF
>TRBJ2-3|.|TRBV5-1|.
TGCGCCAGCAGCTTGATGGGTGGCTATGGCACAGATACGCAGTATTTT
CASSLMGGYGTDTQYF
>TRBJ1-2|.|TRBV4-1|.
TGCGCCAGCAGCCAAGCGGCAGGAACGAACTATGGCTACACCTTC
CASSQAAGTNYGYTF
>TRBJ2-1|.|TRBV28|.
TGTGCCAGCCTTCCCCGCGGGTTCCCGCAGTTCTTC
CASLPRGFPQFF
>TRBJ1-2|.|TRBV6-1|.
TGTGCCAGCAGATGGACGGCTACCTATGGCTACACCTTC
CASRWTATYGYTF
>TRBJ1-4|.|TRBV7-9|.
TGTGCCAGCAGCTATGGGACTGCGGAAAAAAAACTGTTTTTT
CASSYGTAEKKLFF
>TRBJ2-7|TRBD1|TRBV6-6|.
TGTGCCAGCAGTTATAGTCGACAGGGGGTGCACGAGCAGTACTTC
CASSYSRQGVHEQYF
>TRBJ2-1|.|TRBV7-9|.
TGTGCCAGCAGCTTAGCGCTTATGGTGGGGGCATATGAGCAGTTCTTC
CASSLALMVGAYEQFF
>TRBJ2-1|TRBD2|TRBV15|once
TGTGCCACCAGCAGAGAGGGACTAGCGGGACCATACAATGAGCAGTTCTTC
CATSREGLAGPYNEQFF
>TRBJ2-7|.|TRBV18|.
TGTGCCAGCTCAAATCAGGACGAGCAGTACTTC
CASSNQDEQYF
>TRBJ1-2|.|TRBV14|few
TGTGCCAGCAGCCAAGAGACAGGCCTCTATGGCTACACCTTC
CASSQETGLYGYTF
>TRBJ2-3|.|TRBV6-4|few
TGTGCCAGCTCTCGCATAGCCACAGATACGCAGTATTTT
CASSRIATDTQYF
>TRBJ2-1|.|TRBV6-9|.
TGTGCCAGCAGTACGGTCAATGAGCAGTTCTTC
CASSTVNEQFF
>TRBJ2-7|.|TRBV5-4|.
TGTGCCAGAAGCACGGTCCTTGGCGGCAAGCAGTACTTC
CARSTVLGGKQYF
>TRBJ1-2|.|TRBV6-1|once
TGTGCCAGCAGTGAACAACGGGCCGGGGGTGGCTACACCTTC
CASSEQRAGGGYTF
>TRBJ1-2|.|TRBV19|many
TGTGCCAGTGGGAGGGGAGACTATGGCTACACCTTC
CASGRGDYGYTF
>TRBJ2-1|TRBD2|TRBV6-6|.
TGTGCCAGCATTGATGTCCGGGGGGTCTCCTACAATGAGCAGTTCTTC
CASIDVRGVSYNEQFF
>TRBJ2-7|.|TRBV15|.
TGTGCCACCAGCAGAGATCAGGTTGGAGTGTACGAGCAGTACTTC
CATSRDQVGVYEQYF
>TRBJ2-3|TRBD2|TRBV2|.
TGTGCCAGCAGTCCGACTAGCGGCACAGATACGCAGTATTTT
CASSPTSGTDTQYF
>TRBJ2-1|TRBD2|TRBV5-4|.
TGTGCCAGCAGCTTGGGGGGCGGGAGCTCCTACAATGAGCAGTTCTTC
CASSLGGGSSYNEQFF
>TRBJ1-2|.|TRBV6-1|.
TGTGCCAGCAGGACAGGAAATTGGGATAACTATGGCTACACCTTC
CASRTGNWDNYGYTF
>TRBJ1-3|.|TRBV2|.
TGTGCCAGCAGTGCAACAGGGTCGGGAAACACCATATATTTT
CASSATGSGNTIYF
>TRBJ2-7|TRBD1|TRBV5-4|.
TGTGCCAGCAGCCTCCCGGGACAGTCGCCGTACTTC
CASSLPGQSPYF
>TRBJ2-1|TRBD1|TRBV5-1|.
TGCGCCAGCAGCTTGGCGGGTGGACAGGTGGATGAGCAGTTCTTC
CASSLAGGQVDEQFF
>TRBJ2-7|.|TRBV6-6|.
TGTGCCAGCAGTTACTCGTTCAGTTTCTCCTACGAGCAGTACTTC
CASSYSFSFSYEQYF
>TRBJ2-5|TRBD1|TRBV30|.
TGTGCCTCCTGGACAGGGTTACTGAAGACCCAGTACTTC
CASWTGLLKTQYF
>TRBJ2-5|.|TRBV7-9|.
TGTGCCAGCAGCTTCCTGGGGAGAGAGACCCAGTACTTC
CASSFLGRETQYF
>TRBJ1-4|TRBD1|TRBV27|.
TGTGCCAGCAGTATTCAGACAGGGTCGCGGCGTGAAAAACTGTTTTTT
CASSIQTGSRREKLFF
>TRBJ1-2|TRBD1|TRBV28|.
TGTGCCAGCAGTTTCGCCGCCGGGACAGGGATAAGGGGACGCTATGGCTACACCTTC
CASSFAAGTGIRGRYGYTF
>TRBJ2-5|.|TRBV28|.
TGTGCCAGCAGCCTATCGGGACAGGGACTAGGGACCCAGTACTTC
CASSLSGQGLGTQYF